The 16 T cell receptor beta chains given below trace back to one sample, sequenced in a study of Ad26.COV2.S vaccination and SARS-CoV-2 variants (dated by TCRdb to the early 2020s). The receptor library was made with the immunoSEQ multiplex PCR assay. TCRdb's version of the immuneACCESS table is confined to in-frame rearrangements and falls short of the full clone set. An unresolved V gene accounts for under half of the shortfall where checked; the remainder is of unknown origin. The sample has about 390,000 clones on record, around 92% of them singletons. The leading ten clones occupy over 1.5% of the sample. The treatment or condition label on this specimen signifies: some 20 received Ad26.COV2.S at low or high dose, single or two shots; 5 received placebo; per-sample allocation not given. For vaccine and placebo recipients, repertoires were sequenced using samples collected on day 63 after the first injection.

This sample comprised peripheral blood, obtained in a trial of Ad26.COV2.S vaccine versus placebo. These receptors came from a person between 18 and 60 years old who received the Ad26.COV2.S COVID-19 vaccine or a placebo.

This chain connects TRBV9 to TRBJ2-3; either TRBD1 or TRBD2 may fit D (6 bases each). V was pared by 3 bases and J by 2 bases, with 13 bases between. From germline, CDR1 is SGDLS and CDR2 YYNGEE. This CDR3 region has 15 residues. The CDR3 coding sequence is TGTGCCAGCAGCGGGTGGGGGGCCTCCACAGATACGCAGTATTTT. Its protein product is CASSGWGASTDTQYF. Drawing the rest from reference TRBV9 and TRBJ2-3, the complete variable domain is DSGVTQTPKHLITATGQRVTLRCSPRSGDLSVYWYQQSLDQGLQFLIQYYNGEERAKGNILERFSAQQFPDLHSELNLSSLELGDSALYFCASSGWGASTDTQYFGPGTRLTVL.

The V call is TRBV27, the J call TRBJ2-1, with 16 nucleotides matching TRBD2. This CDR3 has 15 amino acids. V lost 7 bases and J lost 14; bases outside the gene matches: 11. Germline CDR1 is MNHEY and CDR2 is SMNVEV (reference sequence). CDR3 amino acids: CASTDLGLAGGQEFF. The CDR3 DNA follows: TGTGCCAGCACTGACCTGGGACTAGCGGGGGGGCAAGAGTTCTTC.

This chain connects TRBV30 to TRBJ2-1, with 10 bases that match TRBD2. CDR1 GTSNPN and CDR2 SVGIG come from the germline V gene (reference sequence). The V segment lost 3 bases and the J segment 0 bases; nucleotides outside the gene matches: 14. The CDR3 is made up of 19 amino acids. CDR3 in amino acids: CAWRAPGISGGSSYNEQFF. The DNA for the CDR3 is TGTGCCTGGAGGGCCCCTGGTATTAGCGGGGGGAGCTCCTACAATGAGCAGTTCTTC.

The chain employs TRBV28 and TRBJ1-5; a weak D match, TRBD1 (6 bases). This CDR3 is built from 16 residues. CDR1 MDHEN and CDR2 SYDVKM come from the germline V gene. With 3 bases removed from V and 6 bases from J, the gap between germline ends came to 18 bases. The CDR3 region is CASSFAYQGKTQPQHF. CDR3 DNA: TGTGCCAGCAGTTTTGCGTATCAGGGGAAAACTCAGCCCCAGCATTTT. Drawing the rest from reference TRBV28 and TRBJ1-5, the complete variable domain is DVKVTQSSRYLVKRTGEKVFLECVQDMDHENMFWYRQDPGLGLRLIYFSYDVKMKEKGDIPEGYSVSREKKERFSLILESASTNQTSMYLCASSFAYQGKTQPQHFGDGTRLSIL.

The CDR3 nucleotides are TGTGCCATCAGTGAACACAAAAGCTCTGGAAACACCATATATTTT. This translates into CAISEHKSSGNTIYF. J is TRBJ1-3 and V is TRBV10-3, with D unresolved. Germline CDR1 reads ENHRY; CDR2 reads SYGVKD. The CDR3 length is 15 residues. The ends were cut back, 3 bases at V and 0 bases at J, with 9 bases in the middle.

In regard to this clone: The junction departs from germline at one end; a sequencing error may be responsible. J is TRBJ1-1 and V is TRBV5-4; TRBD1 matches 9 bases. The CDR3 sequence is 14 residues long. CDR1 and CDR2 (germline): SGHNT, YYREEE (reference sequence). CDR3 bases: TGTGCCGGCAGAAGGGGACAGGGAGACACTGAAGCTTTCTTT. Residues: CAGRRGQGDTEAFF.

This clone has just a few counts. CDR3 DNA: TGTGCCAGCAGCGGGGCCCCCTATCGGGGACTCTCTGAAGCTTTCTTT. Translating gives CASSGAPYRGLSEAFF. The chain links TRBV11-2 to TRBJ1-1; tentatively, D is TRBD1 (5 bases). The CDR3 length is 16 residues. Germline V gives CDR1 SGHAT, CDR2 FQNNGV. The V and J ends lost 5 bases and 6 bases respectively, with 22 bases between them.

The chain has TRBV4-1 and TRBJ1-6, with D unclear. CDR1 MGHRA and CDR2 YSYEKL come from the germline V gene. V was shortened by 5 bases and J by 8 bases, with 10 bases between the two germline ends. This CDR3 comprises 13 residues. The CDR3 DNA follows: TGCGCCAGCAGCAAGGTCACGGATTCACCCCTCCACTTT. Translation: CASSKVTDSPLHF.

The V gene is TRBV28, the J gene TRBJ2-7; D is undetermined. This CDR3 region has 14 residues. Germline V CDR1 and CDR2: MDHEN, SYDVKM. V lost 2 bases to trimming and J lost 3 bases, with 11 bases between them. The CDR3 DNA sequence: TGTGCCAGCAGTTTAACTATCGACGGCTACGAGCAGTACTTC. Protein product: CASSLTIDGYEQYF.

The chain couples TRBV6-4 to TRBJ1-2; tentatively, D is TRBD1 (6 bases). Germline-derived CDR1 and CDR2 are MRHNA and SNTAGT. The CDR3 is 16 amino acids. The V end lost 2 bases, the J end lost 5 bases, and 18 bases lay between the germline ends. The CDR3 sequence: CASSDTTGTEKYGYTF. The CDR3 coding sequence is TGTGCCAGCAGTGACACTACAGGGACGGAGAAATATGGCTACACCTTC.

J is TRBJ2-1 and V is TRBV11-2; D is ambiguous. V was pared by 3 bases and J by 7 bases, with 4 bases between. Germline CDR1 and CDR2: SGHAT and FQNNGV. This CDR3 comprises 11 residues. The CDR3 here is CASSLWNEQFF. The CDR3 DNA is TGTGCCAGCAGCTTGTGGAATGAGCAGTTCTTC.

The V and J genes are TRBV9 and TRBJ1-1, with D possibly matching TRBD1 (5 bases). V gave up 3 bases and J gave up 0 bases, with 12 bases separating them. The CDR3 contains 15 residues. The germline V gene encodes CDR1 SGDLS and CDR2 YYNGEE. The chain's CDR3 is CASSENWGMNTEAFF. The DNA for the CDR3 is TGTGCCAGCAGCGAAAATTGGGGGATGAACACTGAAGCTTTCTTT.

The V and J genes are TRBV15 and TRBJ2-7, with D perhaps matching TRBD1 (5 bases). V lost 2 bases, J lost 0 bases, and 11 bases lay in between. The CDR3 covers 15 residues. CDR1 and CDR2 (germline): LNHNV, YYDKDF (reference sequence). In DNA form, the CDR3 reads TGTGCCACCAGCAGACAGGGATTTGGCTCCTACGAGCAGTACTTC. It yields the protein CATSRQGFGSYEQYF.

This clone was counted between two and nine times. The chain recombines TRBV9 with TRBJ1-1; D uncertain. Germline V CDR1 and CDR2: SGDLS, YYNGEE. The V and J ends lost 0 bases and 7 bases respectively, with 13 bases between them. CDR3 length: 14 residues. CDR3 protein: CASSVESADDEAFF. The DNA for the CDR3 is TGTGCCAGCAGCGTAGAATCGGCAGATGATGAAGCTTTCTTT. Combining the CDR3 with reference TRBV9 and TRBJ1-1 gives the whole variable domain DSGVTQTPKHLITATGQRVTLRCSPRSGDLSVYWYQQSLDQGLQFLIQYYNGEERAKGNILERFSAQQFPDLHSELNLSSLELGDSALYFCASSVESADDEAFFGQGTRLTVV.

The rearrangement joins TRBV10-1 to TRBJ2-3; 8 nucleotides agree with TRBD2. The CDR3 has 14 residues. The germline gives CDR1 WNHNN, CDR2 SYGVQD (reference sequence). Trimming took 4 bases from V and 8 from J; bases not matched to a gene: 8. The CDR3, as DNA: TGCGCCAGCAGTGCCGGGGGGGCCACCGTTACGCAGTATTTT. It codes for CASSAGGATVTQYF.

The rearrangement links TRBV5-8 to TRBJ1-4, with D tentatively TRBD1 (5 bases). V was clipped by 4 bases and J by 5 bases, with 15 bases between them. Germline-derived CDR1 and CDR2 are SGHTS and YDEGEE. The CDR3 contains 15 residues. The CDR3 coding sequence is TGTGCCAGCAGCGTGGGCAGGGCGTGGAATGAAAAACTGTTTTTT. It specifies CASSVGRAWNEKLFF.